The clone carrying this T cell receptor beta chain has only a few counts. Its specificity is not known. These data belong to a study of cytomegalovirus exposure and HLA in healthy donors. Study-wide background: The roughly 700 first-cohort repertoires shared a platform with the roughly 130 validation repertoires, as reported in a later analysis.

V shed 5 bases and J 3 bases; nucleotides not matched to a gene: 7. The length of the CDR3 is 15 residues. Germline lookup yields CDR1 SEHNR and CDR2 FQNEAQ (reference sequence). Study results and caveats: Reports credit the classifier with highly specific, highly sensitive diagnosis of cytomegalovirus status.

The data were produced by immunoSEQ multiplex PCR, yet TCRdb's version contains in-frame clones alone and is incomplete. The sample includes about 120,000 clones, about 89% of them seen just once. These donors were members of the approximately 120-subject validation cohort, a group separate from the roughly 670-subject first cohort. J is TRBJ1-2 and V is TRBV7-9, with 9 bases matching TRBD1. This clonotype originated in a woman in her late teens or twenties in good health and CMV-seronegative. The sequencing sample was made of PBMCs. The CDR3 DNA reads as TGTGCCAGCAGCGCCGCGGGACAGGGCCACTATGGCTACACCTTC. It yields the protein CASSAAGQGHYGYTF. Using reference TRBV7-9 and TRBJ1-2 for the parts outside the CDR3, the full variable domain is DTGVSQNPRHKITKRGQNVTFRCDPISEHNRLYWYRQTLGQGPEFLTYFQNEAQLEKSRLLSDRFSAERPKGSFSTLEIQRTEQGDSAMYLCASSAAGQGHYGYTFGSGTRLTVV.